The subject of this entry is one TCR beta chain. As yet, its antigen is unknown. This CDR3 comprises 15 residues. The V and J ends lost 5 bases and 3 bases respectively, with 14 bases between them. CDR1 is SGHTA and CDR2 is FQGNSA in the germline V gene. This sample was taken from a study of identifying expanded T cells in peripheral blood. Study-level points and caveats: Clone count variance between approximately 2-week samples rose with total template count. Around 1.2 clones differed between technical replicates, versus approximately 17 and 20 over time.

The method was immunoSEQ multiplex PCR; TCRdb's version includes in-frame clones alone and lacks a portion of them. This table holds over 100,000 clones, roughly 90% found once. Collection occurred without any documented infections or immune events in donors. Sequenced sample: blood. The chain employs TRBV7-2 and TRBJ2-1; D call uncertain. The clonotype was recovered from a person between 18 and 70 years old in good health. The CDR3 here is CASSKEGGIYNEQFF. In DNA form, the CDR3 reads TGTGCCAGCAGCAAAGAAGGCGGTATCTACAATGAGCAGTTCTTC.